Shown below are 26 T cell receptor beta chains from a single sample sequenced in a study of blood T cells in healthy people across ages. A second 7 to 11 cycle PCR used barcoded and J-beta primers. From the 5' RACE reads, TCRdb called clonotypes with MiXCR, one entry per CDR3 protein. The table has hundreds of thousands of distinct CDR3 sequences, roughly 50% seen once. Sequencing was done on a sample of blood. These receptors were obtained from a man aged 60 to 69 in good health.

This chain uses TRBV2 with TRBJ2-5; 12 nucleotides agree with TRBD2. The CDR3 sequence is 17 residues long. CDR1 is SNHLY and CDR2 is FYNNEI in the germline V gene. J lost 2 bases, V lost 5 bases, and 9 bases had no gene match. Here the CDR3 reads CASSPGLAGGKQETQYF. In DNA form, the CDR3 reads TGTGCCAGCAGTCCGGGACTAGCGGGTGGGAAGCAAGAGACCCAGTACTTC.

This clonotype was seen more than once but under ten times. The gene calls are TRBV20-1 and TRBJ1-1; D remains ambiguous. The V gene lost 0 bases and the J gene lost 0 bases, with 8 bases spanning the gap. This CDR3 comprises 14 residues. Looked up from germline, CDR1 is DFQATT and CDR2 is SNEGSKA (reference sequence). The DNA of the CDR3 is TGCAGTGCTAGAGAAGGGAACATGAACACTGAAGCTTTCTTT. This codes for CSAREGNMNTEAFF.

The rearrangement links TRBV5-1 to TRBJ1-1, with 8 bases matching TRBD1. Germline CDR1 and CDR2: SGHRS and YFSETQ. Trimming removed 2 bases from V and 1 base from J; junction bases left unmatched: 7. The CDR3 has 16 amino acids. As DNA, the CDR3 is TGCGCCAGCAGCTTAATGACAGGGGCGGAGAACACTGAAGCTTTCTTT. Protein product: CASSLMTGAENTEAFF.

CDR3: CSVDSQGAEKLFF. CDR3 coding DNA: TGCAGCGTTGATAGCCAGGGGGCTGAAAAACTGTTTTTT. The chain couples TRBV29-1 to TRBJ1-4; 8 bases are a match to TRBD1. V was clipped by 3 bases and J by 7 bases; unmatched bases: 4. This CDR3 region has 13 residues. Germline V lookup: CDR1 SQVTM, CDR2 ANQGSEA.

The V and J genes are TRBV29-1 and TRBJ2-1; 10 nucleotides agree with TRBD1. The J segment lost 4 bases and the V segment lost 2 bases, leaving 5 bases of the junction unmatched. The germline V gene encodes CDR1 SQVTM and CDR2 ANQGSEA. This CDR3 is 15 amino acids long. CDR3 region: CSVEPDRGLYNEQFF. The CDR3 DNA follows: TGCAGCGTTGAACCCGACAGGGGGCTATACAATGAGCAGTTCTTC.

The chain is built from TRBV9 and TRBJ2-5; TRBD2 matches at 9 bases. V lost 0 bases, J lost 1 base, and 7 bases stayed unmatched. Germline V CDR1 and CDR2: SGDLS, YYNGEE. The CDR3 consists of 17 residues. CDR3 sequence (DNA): TGTGCCAGCAGCGTAGGTCGAGCGGGGGGACCCCAAGAGACCCAGTACTTC. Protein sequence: CASSVGRAGGPQETQYF. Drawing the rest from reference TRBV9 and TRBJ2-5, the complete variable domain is DSGVTQTPKHLITATGQRVTLRCSPRSGDLSVYWYQQSLDQGLQFLIQYYNGEERAKGNILERFSAQQFPDLHSELNLSSLELGDSALYFCASSVGRAGGPQETQYFGPGTRLLVL.

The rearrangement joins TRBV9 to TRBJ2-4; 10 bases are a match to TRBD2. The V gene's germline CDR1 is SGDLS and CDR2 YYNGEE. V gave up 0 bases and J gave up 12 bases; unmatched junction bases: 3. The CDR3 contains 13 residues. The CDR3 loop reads CASSVALAGDQYF. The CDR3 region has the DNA TGTGCCAGCAGCGTAGCCCTAGCGGGGGATCAGTACTTC.

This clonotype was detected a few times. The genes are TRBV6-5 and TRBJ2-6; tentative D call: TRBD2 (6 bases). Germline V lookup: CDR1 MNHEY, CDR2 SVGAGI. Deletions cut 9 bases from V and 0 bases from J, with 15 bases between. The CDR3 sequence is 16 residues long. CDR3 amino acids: CASNLGGRSGANVLTF. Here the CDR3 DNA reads TGTGCCAGTAACCTCGGGGGACGCTCTGGGGCCAACGTCCTGACTTTC.

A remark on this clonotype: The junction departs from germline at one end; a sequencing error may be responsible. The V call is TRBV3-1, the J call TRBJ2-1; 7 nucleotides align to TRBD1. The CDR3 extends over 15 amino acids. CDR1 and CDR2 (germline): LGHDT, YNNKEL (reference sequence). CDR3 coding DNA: TGTGCCCGCAGCCACCCCCGACAGGGTCGGGCTGAGCAGTTCTTC. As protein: CARSHPRQGRAEQFF.

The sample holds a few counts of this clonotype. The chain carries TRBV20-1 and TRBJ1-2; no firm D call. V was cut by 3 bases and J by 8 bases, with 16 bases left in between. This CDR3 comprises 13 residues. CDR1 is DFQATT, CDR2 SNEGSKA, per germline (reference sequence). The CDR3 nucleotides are TGCAGTGCTAGGGGAGGAACAAACGGGGGCTACACCTTC. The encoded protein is CSARGGTNGGYTF.

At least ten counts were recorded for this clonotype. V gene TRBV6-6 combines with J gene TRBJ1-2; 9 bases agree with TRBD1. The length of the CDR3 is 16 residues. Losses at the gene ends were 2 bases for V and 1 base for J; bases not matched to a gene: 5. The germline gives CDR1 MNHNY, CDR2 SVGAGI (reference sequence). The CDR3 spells CASSYPGQGNNYGYTF. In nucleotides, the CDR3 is TGTGCCAGCAGTTACCCGGGACAGGGCAATAACTATGGCTACACCTTC.

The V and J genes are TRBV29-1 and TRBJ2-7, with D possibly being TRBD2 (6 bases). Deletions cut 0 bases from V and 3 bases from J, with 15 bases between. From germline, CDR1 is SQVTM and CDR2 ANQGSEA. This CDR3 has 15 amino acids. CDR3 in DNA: TGCAGCGTTGAAGAAAGGCCCGGGGGAGGCTACGAGCAGTACTTC. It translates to CSVEERPGGGYEQYF.

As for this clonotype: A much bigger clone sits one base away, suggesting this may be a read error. The CDR3 spells CASSSWTSEASLEQYF. The CDR3 DNA reads as TGTGCCAGCAGCTCATGGACTAGCGAGGCATCACTCGAGCAGTACTTC. The chain employs TRBV7-8 and TRBJ2-7; 9 bases match TRBD2. The V gene end was trimmed by 4 bases and the J gene end by 6 bases; junction bases not matched to a gene: 13. Germline lookup yields CDR1 SGHVS and CDR2 FQNEAQ. The CDR3 is made up of 16 amino acids.

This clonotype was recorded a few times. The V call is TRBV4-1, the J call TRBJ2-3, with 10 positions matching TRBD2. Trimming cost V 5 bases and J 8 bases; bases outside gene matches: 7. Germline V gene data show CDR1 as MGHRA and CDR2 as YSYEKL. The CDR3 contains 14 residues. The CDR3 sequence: CASSAGLAPGTQYF. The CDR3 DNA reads TGCGCCAGCAGCGCGGGACTAGCGCCTGGTACGCAGTATTTT.

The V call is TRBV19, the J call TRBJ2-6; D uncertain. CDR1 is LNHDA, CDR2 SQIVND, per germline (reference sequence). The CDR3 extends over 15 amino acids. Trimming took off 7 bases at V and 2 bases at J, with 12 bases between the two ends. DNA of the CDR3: TGTGCCAGTACGAACCCCGCTACTGGGGCCAACGTCCTGACTTTC. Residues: CASTNPATGANVLTF.

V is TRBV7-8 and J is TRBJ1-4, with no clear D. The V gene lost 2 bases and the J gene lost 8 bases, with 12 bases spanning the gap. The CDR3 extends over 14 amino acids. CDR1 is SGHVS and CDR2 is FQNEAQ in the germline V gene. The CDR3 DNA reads TGTGCCAGCAGCTTATCAGACCCGGGGGAAAAACTGTTTTTT. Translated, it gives CASSLSDPGEKLFF.

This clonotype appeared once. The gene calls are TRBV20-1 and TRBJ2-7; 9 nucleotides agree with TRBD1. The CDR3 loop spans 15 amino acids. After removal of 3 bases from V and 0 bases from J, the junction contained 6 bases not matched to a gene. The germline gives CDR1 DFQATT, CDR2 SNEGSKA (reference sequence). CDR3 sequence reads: CSASGGQGLSYEQYF. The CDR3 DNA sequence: TGCAGTGCTAGTGGGGGACAGGGCCTCTCCTACGAGCAGTACTTC.

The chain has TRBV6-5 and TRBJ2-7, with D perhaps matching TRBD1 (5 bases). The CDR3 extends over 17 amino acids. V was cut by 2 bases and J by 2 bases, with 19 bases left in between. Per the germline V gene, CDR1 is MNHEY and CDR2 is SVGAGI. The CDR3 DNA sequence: TGTGCCAGCAGTTACAGGACATCTTGGGCCCCCCCCTACGAGCAGTACTTC. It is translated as CASSYRTSWAPPYEQYF.

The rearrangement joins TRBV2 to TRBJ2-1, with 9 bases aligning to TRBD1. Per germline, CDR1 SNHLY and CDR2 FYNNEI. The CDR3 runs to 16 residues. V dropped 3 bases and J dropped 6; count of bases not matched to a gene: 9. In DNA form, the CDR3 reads TGTGCCAGCAGTGACCCCCGGGACAGGGAAACCAATGAGCAGTTCTTC. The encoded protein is CASSDPRDRETNEQFF.

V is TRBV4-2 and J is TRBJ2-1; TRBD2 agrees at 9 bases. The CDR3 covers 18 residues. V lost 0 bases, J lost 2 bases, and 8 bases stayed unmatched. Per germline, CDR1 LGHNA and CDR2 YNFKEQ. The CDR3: CASSQDLAGGGAYNEQFF. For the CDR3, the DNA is TGTGCCAGCAGCCAAGACCTGGCCGGCGGGGGGGCCTACAATGAGCAGTTCTTC.

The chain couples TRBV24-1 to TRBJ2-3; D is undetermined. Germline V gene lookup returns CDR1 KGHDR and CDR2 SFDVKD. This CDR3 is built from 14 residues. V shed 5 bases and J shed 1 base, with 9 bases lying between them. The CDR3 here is CATSAPTGTDTQYF. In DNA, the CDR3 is TGTGCCACCAGTGCCCCGACTGGCACAGATACGCAGTATTTT.

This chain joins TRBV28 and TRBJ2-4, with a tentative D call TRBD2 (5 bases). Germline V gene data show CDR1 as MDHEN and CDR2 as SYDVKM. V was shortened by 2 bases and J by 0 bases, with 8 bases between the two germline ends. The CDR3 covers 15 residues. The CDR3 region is CASSLLRAAKNIQYF. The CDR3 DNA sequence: TGTGCCAGCAGTTTACTGCGGGCAGCCAAAAACATTCAGTACTTC.

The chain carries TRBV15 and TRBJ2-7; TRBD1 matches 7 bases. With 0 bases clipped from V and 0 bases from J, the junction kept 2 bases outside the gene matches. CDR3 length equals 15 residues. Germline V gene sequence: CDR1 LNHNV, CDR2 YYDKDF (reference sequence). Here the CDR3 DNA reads TGTGCCACCAGCAGAGAAGGGGGCGGCTCCTACGAGCAGTACTTC. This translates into CATSREGGGSYEQYF.

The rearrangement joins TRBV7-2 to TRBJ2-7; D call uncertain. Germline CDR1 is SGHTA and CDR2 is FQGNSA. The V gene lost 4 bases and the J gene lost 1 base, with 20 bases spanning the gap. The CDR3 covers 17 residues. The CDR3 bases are TGTGCCAGCAGCTCCCAGGTTGGAGTAGACCTATCCTACGAGCAGTACTTC. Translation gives CASSSQVGVDLSYEQYF. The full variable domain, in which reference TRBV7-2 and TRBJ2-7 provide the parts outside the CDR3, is GAGVSQSPSNKVTEKGKDVELRCDPISGHTALYWYRQSLGQGLEFLIYFQGNSAPDKSGLPSDRFSAERTGGSVSTLTIQRTQQEDSAVYLCASSSQVGVDLSYEQYFGPGTRLTVT.

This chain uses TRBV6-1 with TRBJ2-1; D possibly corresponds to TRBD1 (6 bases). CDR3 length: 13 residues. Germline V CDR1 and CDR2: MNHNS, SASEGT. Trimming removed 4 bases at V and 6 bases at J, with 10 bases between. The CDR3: CASSASQGNEQFF. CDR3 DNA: TGTGCCAGCAGTGCATCACAGGGCAATGAGCAGTTCTTC.

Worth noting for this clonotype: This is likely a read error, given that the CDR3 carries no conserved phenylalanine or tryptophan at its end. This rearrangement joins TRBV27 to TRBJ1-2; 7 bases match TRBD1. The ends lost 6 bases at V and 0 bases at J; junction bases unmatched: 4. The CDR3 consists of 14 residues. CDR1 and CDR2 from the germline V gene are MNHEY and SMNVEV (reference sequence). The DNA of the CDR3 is TGTGCCAGCAGGACGACAGGGACTAACTATGGCTACACCATC. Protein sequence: CASRTTGTNYGYTI.